These T cell receptor beta chains were read from a single sample in a study of CD8+ T cells in alopecia areata. Repertoires were generated with immunoSEQ multiplex PCR, while TCRdb's copy carries only in-frame clones and drops some. The table has around 130,000 clones, approximately 53% seen once. The material sequenced was CD4+ T cells sorted from blood, taken at week 0. These receptors all stem from a human donor with alopecia areata. CDR3s include the opening cysteine and the closing phenylalanine or tryptophan. Each record gives: V gene, J gene, clone size, D gene, CDR3 DNA, CDR3 protein. The D gene is left open where the match is weak. Where a row states a size, it is once, few, many or the class of an expanded clone; other rows omit it.

TRBV4-1,TRBJ1-2,few,TRBD1,TGCGCCAGCAGCCAATTGCTACCGACAGGGAGGCCTAACTATGGCTACACCTTC,CASSQLLPTGRPNYGYTF
TRBV7-2,TRBJ2-2,-,TRBD1,TGTGCCAGCAGCCTGAATTTCCCTGGGACAGGGGGAGACACCGGGGAGCTGTTTTTT,CASSLNFPGTGGDTGELFF
TRBV7-2,TRBJ2-2,-,TRBD1,TGTGCCAGCAGCACCGGGACAGGCCCCGGGGTACTGGAGCTGTTTTTT,CASSTGTGPGVLELFF
TRBV4-2,TRBJ2-7,-,-,TGTGCCAGCAGCCAGTCCCGGGTCCTCTCCTACGAGCAGTACTTC,CASSQSRVLSYEQYF
TRBV7-3,TRBJ2-1,-,-,TGTGCCAGCAGCCTACTAGGGGGCAATGAGCAGTTCTTC,CASSLLGGNEQFF
TRBV7-9,TRBJ2-7,-,TRBD1,TGTGCCAGCAGTCAAGGGACAGCGAGCTACGAGCAGTACTTC,CASSQGTASYEQYF
TRBV28,TRBJ1-1,few,-,TGTGCCAGCAGTTATTTTGCAGAGAACACTGAAGCTTTCTTT,CASSYFAENTEAFF
TRBV29-1,TRBJ2-7,few,-,TGCAGCGTCTCCGACGCGACCTACGAGCAGTACTTC,CSVSDATYEQYF
TRBV4-1,TRBJ2-3,-,TRBD2,TGCGCCAGCAGCCAAACTATTCTGTTGCGGGAGGAGGTAGATACGCAGTATTTT,CASSQTILLREEVDTQYF
TRBV28,TRBJ2-3,-,TRBD1,TGTGCCAGCAGTCTAAGACCGGGACAGCCGACGCAGTATTTT,CASSLRPGQPTQYF
TRBV10-3,TRBJ2-7,-,TRBD2,TGTGCCATCAGTGTGAAGCGGGAGGGCTACGAGCAGTACTTC,CAISVKREGYEQYF
TRBV7-2,TRBJ1-3,-,-,TGTGCCAGCAGCTTATTAGACACCATATATTTT,CASSLLDTIYF
TRBV27,TRBJ2-2,-,-,TGTGCCAGCAGACGCAACACCGGGGAGCTGTTTTTT,CASRRNTGELFF
TRBV4-3,TRBJ2-7,few,TRBD1,TGCGCCAGCAGCCAAGAAGGGACAGGGTGGAACGAGCAGTACTTC,CASSQEGTGWNEQYF
TRBV2,TRBJ2-3,-,-,TGTGCCAGCAGGCGGGGGCCTCTTGCGGATACGCAGTATTTT,CASRRGPLADTQYF
TRBV9,TRBJ2-7,-,-,TGTGCCAGCAGCGCCTCGGGGGAGGGGGACGAGCAGTACTTC,CASSASGEGDEQYF
TRBV15,TRBJ2-5,-,-,TGTGCCACCAGCAGAGTCGGAATGGGACTGGAGACCCAGTACTTC,CATSRVGMGLETQYF
TRBV7-8,TRBJ1-5,-,TRBD1,TGTGCCAGCAGCCTCCGGGACAGGGGAGATAGCAATCAGCCCCAGCATTTT,CASSLRDRGDSNQPQHF
TRBV7-9,TRBJ1-6,-,-,TGTGCCAGCAGCCAGCACAAAAGCTCCTATAATTCACCCCTCCACTTT,CASSQHKSSYNSPLHF
TRBV21-1,TRBJ1-3,few,-,TGTGCCACTTCCCGGGACAGGGTATTCCAAGGAAACACCATATATTTT,CATSRDRVFQGNTIYF
TRBV4-3,TRBJ2-5,-,TRBD2,TGCGCCAGCAGCCAAGGGGGCAGGGAGGGGACCCAGTACTTC,CASSQGGREGTQYF
TRBV7-9,TRBJ2-5,-,TRBD1,TGTGCCAGCAGCTTTAAGAATTACAGGGGCCGCCGTCAAGAGACCCAGTACTTC,CASSFKNYRGRRQETQYF
TRBV18,TRBJ1-2,-,-,TGTGCCAGCTCATACAGGGAAGGGGTCTATGGCTACACCTTC,CASSYREGVYGYTF
TRBV2,TRBJ2-4,few,TRBD2,TGTGCCAGCAGGTCCGGGACTAGCGCGAACATTCAGTACTTC,CASRSGTSANIQYF
TRBV9,TRBJ2-5,-,-,TGTGCCAGCAGCGCCAGGGATCGGGAGACCCAGTACTTC,CASSARDRETQYF
TRBV6-5,TRBJ2-5,-,TRBD2,TGTGCCAGCAGCTCACGACTAGCGGGGGTGGAGACCCAGTACTTC,CASSSRLAGVETQYF
TRBV28,TRBJ2-7,few,-,TGTGCCAGCAGAATAGGCGGAACGAACTACGAGCAGTACTTC,CASRIGGTNYEQYF
TRBV10-3,TRBJ2-1,-,TRBD2,TGTGCCATCAGTGGTAGCGGGGGTGGTGATGAGCAGTTCTTC,CAISGSGGGDEQFF